This is a list of T cell receptor beta chains from one sample in a study of blood T cell repertoires in COVID-19. Some clones are missing from TCRdb's copy, which holds only in-frame ones; the method was immunoSEQ multiplex PCR. The sample lists about 200,000 clones; about 88% were seen once. The sample taken for sequencing was peripheral blood. These TCRs come from a man aged 55 to 70 with acute or convalescent COVID-19. CDR3s leave out the opening cysteine and the closing phenylalanine or tryptophan. Each record gives: J gene, V gene, CDR3 protein.

TRBJ1-5 | TRBV23-1 | ASNPDRGNQPQH
TRBJ1-2 | TRBV5-5 | ASGDRQIYGYT
TRBJ2-7 | TRBV2 | ASSEWTTTYEQY
TRBJ1-1 | TRBV7-3 | ASSPGVGTEAF
TRBJ1-1 | TRBV30 | AWEGQGMSEAF
TRBJ1-5 | TRBV19 | ASRAPNQPQH
TRBJ2-5 | TRBV4-1 | ASSLVSQGFTETQY
TRBJ1-2 | TRBV5-1 | ASSLEGTNYGYT
TRBJ1-1 | TRBV28 | ASSIPWNTEAF
TRBJ1-1 | TRBV5-1 | ASSFLGGAGEAF
TRBJ1-2 | TRBV27 | ASSLGRANYGYT
TRBJ1-4 | TRBV30 | AWSGTAYRTNNEKLF
TRBJ2-1 | TRBV5-1 | ASRPPGLAGGEQF
TRBJ1-1 | TRBV7-2 | ASSLGGGGTEAF
TRBJ1-2 | TRBV25-1 | ASPPTDRPHNYGYT
TRBJ2-3 | TRBV12-5 | ASGGTGPEDTQY